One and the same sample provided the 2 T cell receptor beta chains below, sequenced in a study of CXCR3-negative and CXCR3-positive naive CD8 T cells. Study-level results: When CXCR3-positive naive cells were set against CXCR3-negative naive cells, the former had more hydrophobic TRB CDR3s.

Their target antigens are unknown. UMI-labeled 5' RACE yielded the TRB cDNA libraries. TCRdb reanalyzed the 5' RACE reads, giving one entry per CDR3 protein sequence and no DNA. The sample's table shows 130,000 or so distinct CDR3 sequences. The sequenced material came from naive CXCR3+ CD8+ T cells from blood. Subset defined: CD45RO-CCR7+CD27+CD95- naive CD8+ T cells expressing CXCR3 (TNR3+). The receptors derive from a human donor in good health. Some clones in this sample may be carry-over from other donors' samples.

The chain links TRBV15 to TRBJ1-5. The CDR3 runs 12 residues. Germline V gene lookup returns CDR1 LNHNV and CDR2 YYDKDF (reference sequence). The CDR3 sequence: CATSAYNLPQHF.

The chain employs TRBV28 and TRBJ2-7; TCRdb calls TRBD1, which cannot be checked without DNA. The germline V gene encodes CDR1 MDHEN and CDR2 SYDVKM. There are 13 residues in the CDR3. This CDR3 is CTSRRTGEYEQYF.